This T cell receptor beta chain was identified in a study of blood T cells in healthy people across ages. The V gene's germline CDR1 is SGHRS and CDR2 YFSETQ. Trimming removed 4 bases from V and 8 bases from J, with 18 bases in between. The CDR3 runs to 15 residues. For this clonotype: Antigen specificity is unknown.

Alongside a J-beta primer mix, a sample-barcoded 5' primer served in a second PCR lasting roughly 7 to 12 cycles. TCRdb itself ran the 5' RACE reads through MiXCR, one entry per CDR3 protein. The sample shows approximately 1.5 million distinct CDR3 sequences, about 42% of them seen only once. Study-level results: Reliance upon unsorted PBMCs precluded definitive naive versus antigen-experienced comparison.

Source material: blood. J is TRBJ1-4 and V is TRBV5-1, with TRBD1 as a possible D gene (6 bases). This TCR was recovered from a woman aged 18-29 years in good health. The CDR3 DNA follows: TGCGCCAGCAGCAATACAGGGTCTCCAGGCGAAAAACTGTTTTTT. As protein: CASSNTGSPGEKLFF. Full variable domain (outside the CDR3, taken from reference TRBV5-1 and TRBJ1-4): KAGVTQTPRYLIKTRGQQVTLSCSPISGHRSVSWYQQTPGQGLQFLFEYFSETQRNKGNFPGRFSGRQFSNSRSEMNVSTLELGDSALYLCASSNTGSPGEKLFFGSGTQLSVL.